This passage covers 29 T cell receptor beta chains from one sample sequenced in a study of blood T cell repertoires in COVID-19. Sequencing used immunoSEQ multiplex PCR; TCRdb keeps in-frame clones, though not all of them. Here the sample spans about 70,000 clones, about four fifths being singletons. The sequenced material came from peripheral blood. Every receptor here comes from a human donor in a cohort sampled during active COVID-19.

The chain is built from TRBV2 and TRBJ2-7; 7 bases fit TRBD1. Germline trimming cut 5 bases from V and 2 bases from J; bases unmatched to any gene: 9. The germline V gene encodes CDR1 SNHLY and CDR2 FYNNEI. The CDR3 contains 15 residues. CDR3 amino acids: CASSLIEQGPYEQYF. The CDR3 nucleotides read TGTGCCAGCAGTCTTATAGAACAGGGGCCCTACGAGCAGTACTTC.

The gene calls are TRBV5-3 and TRBJ2-7; 9 bases are a match to TRBD2. TRBV5-3 is placed among ORFs of uncertain function. Trimming cost V 0 bases and J 0 bases; bases outside gene matches: 4. This CDR3 contains 16 residues. CDR3 amino acids: CARSLGGGASSYEQYF. CDR3 nucleotides: TGTGCCAGAAGCTTGGGCGGGGGGGCCAGCTCCTACGAGCAGTACTTC.

This sequence joins TRBV29-1 and TRBJ1-1, with 9 bases matching TRBD1. Looked up from germline, CDR1 is SQVTM and CDR2 is ANQGSEA. There are 13 residues in the CDR3. Trimming removed 6 bases from V and 4 bases from J; junction bases left unmatched: 6. The CDR3 here is CSVRTGAATEAFF. The CDR3 region has the DNA TGCAGCGTGAGGACAGGGGCTGCCACTGAAGCTTTCTTT.

The chain couples TRBV5-1 to TRBJ2-5; 15 bases are shared with TRBD2. Looked up from germline, CDR1 is SGHRS and CDR2 is YFSETQ. J was trimmed by 4 bases and V by 4 bases; bases with no gene match: 2. The CDR3 has 15 residues. Here the CDR3 reads CASSLGLAGGETQYF. The CDR3 bases are TGCGCCAGCAGCCTGGGACTAGCGGGAGGAGAGACCCAGTACTTC.

The chain is built from TRBV10-1 and TRBJ2-1, with 13 nucleotides matching TRBD2. The CDR3 sequence is 19 residues long. With 3 bases clipped from V and 0 bases from J, the junction kept 8 bases outside the gene matches. CDR1 and CDR2 (germline): WNHNN, SYGVQD (reference sequence). The CDR3 sequence: CASSETGLAGKSSYNEQFF. The CDR3 DNA reads as TGCGCCAGCAGTGAAACGGGACTAGCGGGAAAGAGCTCCTACAATGAGCAGTTCTTC.

The rearrangement links TRBV5-8 to TRBJ2-1, with 12 bases aligning to TRBD2. Unmatched junction bases numbered 9, after V lost 5 bases and J lost 9 bases. From germline, CDR1 is SGHTS and CDR2 YDEGEE. The CDR3 is 15 residues long. CDR3 coding DNA: TGTGCCAGCAGGCACGGACTAGCGGGACATGTTGAGCAGTTCTTC. This gives the protein CASRHGLAGHVEQFF.

V usage is TRBV6-6 and J usage is TRBJ1-2; 9 bases are a match to TRBD1. The CDR3 loop spans 16 amino acids. V lost 4 bases and J lost 3; bases outside the gene matches: 9. Germline values: CDR1 MNHNY, CDR2 SVGAGI (reference sequence). In DNA form, the CDR3 reads TGTGCCAGCAGTTGGATACAGGGGGCGTCGGACTATGGCTACACCTTC. Amino acid sequence: CASSWIQGASDYGYTF.

This clone was counted once. J is TRBJ1-2 and V is TRBV6-5; D remains unclear. Between the trimmed V and J ends, which lost 0 bases and 2 bases, there was a span of 10 bases. The V gene's germline CDR1 is MNHEY and CDR2 SVGAGI. The CDR3 length is 15 residues. CDR3 protein: CASSYSFAGNYGYTF. The CDR3 DNA follows: TGTGCCAGCAGTTACTCCTTCGCGGGGAACTATGGCTACACCTTC.

The genes are TRBV30 and TRBJ1-5; 8 nucleotides agree with TRBD1. The CDR3 length is 15 residues. V lost 3 bases to trimming and J lost 5 bases; unmatched junction nucleotides: 9. Germline CDR1 GTSNPN, CDR2 SVGIG (reference sequence). The CDR3 region is CAWRPRTGPHQPQHF. The CDR3 region has the DNA TGTGCCTGGAGGCCCAGGACAGGGCCCCATCAGCCCCAGCATTTT.

The chain is built from TRBV24-1 and TRBJ2-5, with 7 bases identical to TRBD1. CDR1 KGHDR and CDR2 SFDVKD come from the germline V gene. Trimming cost V 3 bases and J 2 bases; bases outside gene matches: 5. The CDR3 is made up of 15 amino acids. The CDR3 region has the DNA TGTGCCACCAGTGATCACGGGACAGAGCAAGAGACCCAGTACTTC. This sequence encodes CATSDHGTEQETQYF.

The chain has TRBV28 and TRBJ1-2; D is unclear. The CDR3 has 12 amino acids. Germline assignment: CDR1 MDHEN and CDR2 SYDVKM. The V gene lost 7 bases and the J gene lost 5 bases, with 11 bases spanning the gap. CDR3 nucleotide sequence: TGTGCCAGCAATCCGAGCGGGTATGGCTACACCTTC. Amino acids: CASNPSGYGYTF.

The rearrangement links TRBV2 to TRBJ2-1; 12 bases are shared with TRBD2. Trimming removed 7 bases from V and 9 bases from J; junction bases left unmatched: 16. In germline, CDR1 is SNHLY, CDR2 FYNNEI. The CDR3 length is 17 residues. The CDR3 spells CASNSPGLAGSRGEQFF. In nucleotides, the CDR3 is TGTGCCAGCAATTCACCCGGACTAGCGGGGTCTAGGGGTGAGCAGTTCTTC.

This chain uses TRBV11-1 with TRBJ1-1; TRBD1 matches at 8 bases. V lost 1 base to trimming and J lost 8 bases; unmatched junction nucleotides: 9. This CDR3 region has 15 residues. The V gene's germline CDR1 is SGHAT and CDR2 FQDESV (reference sequence). The CDR3 region is CASSLGTGKGEEAFF. The CDR3 DNA follows: TGTGCCAGCAGCTTAGGGACAGGGAAAGGAGAAGAAGCTTTCTTT.

This clone occurred a few times. V is TRBV25-1 and J is TRBJ2-7; no definite D call. The length of the CDR3 is 12 residues. Germline V CDR1 and CDR2: MGHDK, SYGVNS. Trimming left V 3 bases short and J 3 bases short, with 6 bases between. CDR3 in amino acids: CASSDTYYEQYF. In DNA form, the CDR3 reads TGTGCCAGCAGTGACACCTACTACGAGCAGTACTTC.

Notes on this clone: Other nucleotide sequences from this sample produce the same CDR3. V and J are TRBV30 and TRBJ1-6, with TRBD1 matching over 9 bases. The CDR3 sequence is 16 residues long. Germline CDR1 reads GTSNPN; CDR2 reads SVGIG (reference sequence). V lost 3 bases, J lost 8 bases, and 11 bases stayed unmatched. As DNA, the CDR3 is TGTGCCTGGAGCGTACAGGGGGCTGCGTCCCATTCACCCCTCCACTTT. Its translation is CAWSVQGAASHSPLHF. The full variable domain, rest sourced from reference TRBV30 and TRBJ1-6, is SQTIHQWPATLVQPVGSPLSLECTVEGTSNPNLYWYRQAAGRGLQLLFYSVGIGQISSEVPQNLSASRPQDRQFILSSKKLLLSDSGFYLCAWSVQGAASHSPLHFGNGTRLTVT.

The table lists this clone with a few counts. The rearrangement joins TRBV29-1 to TRBJ2-5; D is possibly TRBD2 (6 bases). Germline CDR1 is SQVTM and CDR2 is ANQGSEA. Trimming took 2 bases from V and 3 from J, leaving 19 bases between them. CDR3 length: 16 amino acids. The CDR3 loop is CSVERRAESTKETQYF. As DNA, the CDR3 is TGCAGCGTTGAAAGGAGGGCGGAGTCAACAAAAGAGACCCAGTACTTC.

This clone occurred once. This chain uses TRBV3-1 (or the pseudogene TRBV3-2) with TRBJ2-1; TRBD2 matches 9 bases. This CDR3 spans 16 amino acids. Per germline, CDR1 LGHDT and CDR2 YNNKEL (reference sequence). With 3 bases clipped from V and 2 bases from J, the junction kept 5 bases outside the gene matches. The CDR3 DNA reads as TGTGCCAGCAGCCAGGGGCTAGCGGGACCCTACAATGAGCAGTTCTTC. Its protein is CASSQGLAGPYNEQFF.

This chain links TRBV5-8 with TRBJ1-1, with D perhaps TRBD1 (5 bases). Germline V gene lookup returns CDR1 SGHTS and CDR2 YDEGEE. This CDR3 spans 14 amino acids. V was shortened by 6 bases and J by 1 base, with 13 bases between the two germline ends. The CDR3 sequence: CASNRGDPNTEAFF. The CDR3 DNA follows: TGTGCCAGCAACCGCGGGGACCCGAACACTGAAGCTTTCTTT.

CDR3 DNA sequence: TGTGCCAGCTCACTTACCGGCAGGGAGACCCAGTACTTC. Protein: CASSLTGRETQYF. The V call is TRBV18, the J call TRBJ2-5; D is ambiguous. The CDR3 extends over 13 amino acids. Trimming shortened V by 4 bases and J by 5 bases, and 11 bases separated the two germline ends. From germline, CDR1 is KGHSH and CDR2 LQKENI.

This clone is deemed medium-sized (0.01 to 0.1%). This chain links TRBV7-2 with TRBJ1-4; 7 bases fit TRBD1. CDR3 size: 15 residues. J lost 8 bases, V lost 5 bases, and 11 bases had no gene match. Germline assignment: CDR1 SGHTA and CDR2 FQGNSA. The CDR3 here is CASSQNRGEGEKLFF. The CDR3 coding sequence is TGTGCCAGCAGCCAGAACAGGGGCGAGGGGGAAAAACTGTTTTTT.

In this sample, this clone turned up a few times. V and J are TRBV3-1 (or the pseudogene TRBV3-2) and TRBJ2-7; 9 bases map to TRBD1. Germline V gene data show CDR1 as LGHDT and CDR2 as YNNKEL (reference sequence). V trimming: 3 bases; J trimming: 12 bases; junction bases outside the gene matches: 15. This CDR3 is built from 15 residues. The CDR3 loop is CASSHGPGQGSLGYF. In nucleotides, the CDR3 is TGTGCCAGCAGCCATGGACCGGGACAGGGTTCCCTCGGGTACTTC.

This clone came up once. This rearrangement joins TRBV7-2 to TRBJ1-2, with 8 positions matching TRBD1. Germline V CDR1 and CDR2: SGHTA, FQGNSA. This CDR3 is built from 15 residues. V trimming: 5 bases; J trimming: 8 bases; junction bases outside the gene matches: 13. Here the CDR3 reads CASSARQGSIIGYTF. CDR3 sequence (DNA): TGTGCCAGCAGCGCCAGACAGGGGTCAATCATCGGCTACACCTTC.

The chain carries TRBV2 and TRBJ1-1; maybe TRBD1 (6 bases). The CDR3 consists of 13 residues. Germline loops: CDR1 SNHLY, CDR2 FYNNEI. The V end lost 6 bases, the J end lost 4 bases, and 12 bases lay between the germline ends. The CDR3 DNA reads TGTGCCAGCAGCAGGGGTTTAGGCACTGAAGCTTTCTTT. This codes for CASSRGLGTEAFF.

The rearrangement links TRBV5-4 to TRBJ1-3; D might be TRBD1 (5 bases). CDR3 length: 18 residues. V was trimmed by 3 bases and J by 2 bases, leaving 21 bases between them. Germline-derived CDR1 and CDR2 are SGHNT and YYREEE (reference sequence). The CDR3: CASSSLGPGNLPGNTIYF. CDR3 DNA: TGTGCCAGCAGCTCATTAGGGCCAGGGAACCTTCCTGGAAACACCATATATTTT.

This sequence joins TRBV7-2 and TRBJ2-7, with 10 bases lining up with TRBD2. Germline loops: CDR1 SGHTA, CDR2 FQGNSA. Losses at the gene ends were 11 bases for V and 2 bases for J; bases not matched to a gene: 15. The CDR3 is 16 amino acids. CDR3 DNA sequence: TGTGCCTCCAGCCTTAGGGCTAGCGGGAGCCCCTACGAGCAGTACTTC. Amino acids: CASSLRASGSPYEQYF.

V and J are TRBV27 and TRBJ2-6; a possible D gene is TRBD1 (6 bases). With 6 bases removed from V and 0 bases from J, the gap between germline ends came to 12 bases. This CDR3 has 16 amino acids. Germline loops: CDR1 MNHEY, CDR2 SMNVEV (reference sequence). The chain's CDR3 is CASRQGWASGANVLTF. CDR3 nucleotides: TGTGCCAGCAGACAGGGTTGGGCCTCTGGGGCCAACGTCCTGACTTTC.

The chain recombines TRBV28 with TRBJ2-7, with D tentatively TRBD1 (5 bases). V was pared by 3 bases and J by 3 bases, with 24 bases between. From germline, CDR1 is MDHEN and CDR2 SYDVKM. This CDR3 comprises 18 residues. This CDR3 reads CASSLYPLVGREGYEQYF. The CDR3 DNA follows: TGTGCCAGCAGTTTGTATCCTTTAGTGGGGCGAGAAGGCTACGAGCAGTACTTC.

V is TRBV4-2 and J is TRBJ2-7, with D tentatively TRBD2 (5 bases). Germline lookup yields CDR1 LGHNA and CDR2 YNFKEQ. Between the trimmed V and J ends, which lost 0 bases and 3 bases, there was a span of 15 bases. CDR3 size: 16 residues. This CDR3 is CASSQERPSGGYEQYF. In DNA form, the CDR3 reads TGTGCCAGCAGCCAAGAAAGGCCCAGCGGCGGCTACGAGCAGTACTTC.

The V call is TRBV5-1, the J call TRBJ2-6; 12 nucleotides match TRBD1. The germline CDR1 and CDR2 sequences are SGHRS and YFSETQ. J lost 0 bases, V lost 0 bases, and 4 bases had no gene match. The CDR3 consists of 19 residues. This CDR3 is CASSLVGTGGSSGANVLTF. The CDR3 bases are TGCGCCAGCAGCTTGGTTGGGACAGGGGGCTCCTCTGGGGCCAACGTCCTGACTTTC. Complete variable domain (other parts from reference TRBV5-1 and TRBJ2-6): KAGVTQTPRYLIKTRGQQVTLSCSPISGHRSVSWYQQTPGQGLQFLFEYFSETQRNKGNFPGRFSGRQFSNSRSEMNVSTLELGDSALYLCASSLVGTGGSSGANVLTFGAGSRLTVL.